This T cell receptor (beta chain) was documented in a study of immune evolution from preneoplasia to lung adenocarcinoma. There are 13 residues in the CDR3. Germline lookup yields CDR1 LNHDA and CDR2 SQIVND (reference sequence). Trimming left V 0 bases short and J 7 bases short, with 9 bases between. H&E slides confirmed each diagnosis, reviewed by two pathologists independently. Macro-dissection enriched premalignant or tumor cells before nucleic acid extraction. Only in-frame clones appear in the TCRdb table, and some are missing; sequencing was by immunoSEQ multiplex PCR. The profile covers over 10,000 clones, with under 90% appearing a single time and about 4% taken by the ten largest.

The origin of this receptor is a person between 50 and 69 years old with lung adenocarcinoma. This chain joins TRBV19 and TRBJ1-1; D may be TRBD1 (5 bases). Sequenced input: FFPE tissue from an adenomatous hyperplasia lung lesion. Noted subset: atypical adenomatous hyperplasia (AAH), lung preneoplasia. The CDR3 sequence is CASSIEGRDEAFF. The CDR3 nucleotides are TGTGCCAGTAGTATAGAGGGGCGCGATGAAGCTTTCTTT.